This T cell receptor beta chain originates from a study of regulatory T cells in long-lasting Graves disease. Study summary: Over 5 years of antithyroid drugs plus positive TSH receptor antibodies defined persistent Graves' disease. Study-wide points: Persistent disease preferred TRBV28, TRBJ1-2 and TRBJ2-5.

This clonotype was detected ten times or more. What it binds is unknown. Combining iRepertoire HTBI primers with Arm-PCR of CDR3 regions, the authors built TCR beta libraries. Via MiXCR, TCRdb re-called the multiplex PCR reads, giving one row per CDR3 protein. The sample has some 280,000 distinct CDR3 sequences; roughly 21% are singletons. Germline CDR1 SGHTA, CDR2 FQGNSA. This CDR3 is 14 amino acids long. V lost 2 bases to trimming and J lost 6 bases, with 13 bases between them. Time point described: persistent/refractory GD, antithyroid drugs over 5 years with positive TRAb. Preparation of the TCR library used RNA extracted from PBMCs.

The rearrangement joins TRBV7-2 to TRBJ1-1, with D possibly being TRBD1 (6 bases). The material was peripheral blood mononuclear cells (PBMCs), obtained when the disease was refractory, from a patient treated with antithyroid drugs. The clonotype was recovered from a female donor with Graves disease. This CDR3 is CASSLSVQGPEAFF. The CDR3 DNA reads TGTGCCAGCAGCTTATCGGTTCAGGGGCCTGAAGCTTTCTTT.